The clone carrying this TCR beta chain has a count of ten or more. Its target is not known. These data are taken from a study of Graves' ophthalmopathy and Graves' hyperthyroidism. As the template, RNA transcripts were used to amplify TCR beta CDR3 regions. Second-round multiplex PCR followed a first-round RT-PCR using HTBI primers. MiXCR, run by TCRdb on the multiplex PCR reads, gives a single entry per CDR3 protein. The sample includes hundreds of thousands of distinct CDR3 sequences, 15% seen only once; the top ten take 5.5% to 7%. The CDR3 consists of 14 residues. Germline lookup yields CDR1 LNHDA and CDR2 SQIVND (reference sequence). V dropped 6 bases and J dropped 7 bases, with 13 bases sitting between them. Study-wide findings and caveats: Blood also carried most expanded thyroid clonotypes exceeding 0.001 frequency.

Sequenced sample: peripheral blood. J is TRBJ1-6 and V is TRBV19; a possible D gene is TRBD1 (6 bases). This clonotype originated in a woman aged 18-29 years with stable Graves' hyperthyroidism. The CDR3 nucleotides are TGTGCCAGTAGCCGGGACATACTAAATTCACCCCTCCACTTT. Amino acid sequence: CASSRDILNSPLHF.